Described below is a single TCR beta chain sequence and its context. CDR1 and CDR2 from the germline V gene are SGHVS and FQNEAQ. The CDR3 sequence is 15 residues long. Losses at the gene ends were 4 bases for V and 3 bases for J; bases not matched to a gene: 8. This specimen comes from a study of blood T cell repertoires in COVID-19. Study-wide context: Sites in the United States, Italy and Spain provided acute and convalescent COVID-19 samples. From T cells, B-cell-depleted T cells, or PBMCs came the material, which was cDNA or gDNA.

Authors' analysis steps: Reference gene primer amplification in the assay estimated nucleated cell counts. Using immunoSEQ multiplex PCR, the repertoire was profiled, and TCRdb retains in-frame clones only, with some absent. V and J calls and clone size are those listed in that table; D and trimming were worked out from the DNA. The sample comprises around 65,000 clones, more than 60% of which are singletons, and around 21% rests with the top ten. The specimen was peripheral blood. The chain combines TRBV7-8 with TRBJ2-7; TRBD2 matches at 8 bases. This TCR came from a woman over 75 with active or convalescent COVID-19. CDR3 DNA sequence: TGTGCCAGCAGCTCGAAGCGGGGGAGGATCTACGAGCAGTACTTC. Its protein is CASSSKRGRIYEQYF. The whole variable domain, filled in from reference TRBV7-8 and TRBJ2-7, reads GAGVSQSPRYKVAKRGQDVALRCDPISGHVSLFWYQQALGQGPEFLTYFQNEAQLDKSGLPSDRFFAERPEGSVSTLKIQRTQQEDSAVYLCASSSKRGRIYEQYFGPGTRLTVT.